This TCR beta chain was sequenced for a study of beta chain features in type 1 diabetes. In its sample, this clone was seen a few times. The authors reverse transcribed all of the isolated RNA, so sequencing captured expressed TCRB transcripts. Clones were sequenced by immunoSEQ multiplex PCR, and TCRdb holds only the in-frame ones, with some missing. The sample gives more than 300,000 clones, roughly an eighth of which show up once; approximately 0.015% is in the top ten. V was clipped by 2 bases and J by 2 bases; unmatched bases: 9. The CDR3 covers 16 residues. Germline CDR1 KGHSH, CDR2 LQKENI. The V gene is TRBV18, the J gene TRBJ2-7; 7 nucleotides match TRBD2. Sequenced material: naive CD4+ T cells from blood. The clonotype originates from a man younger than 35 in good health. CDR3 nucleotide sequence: TGTGCCAGCTCACCAATAAAGGGCGGGAGTACCTACGAGCAGTACTTC. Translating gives CASSPIKGGSTYEQYF.